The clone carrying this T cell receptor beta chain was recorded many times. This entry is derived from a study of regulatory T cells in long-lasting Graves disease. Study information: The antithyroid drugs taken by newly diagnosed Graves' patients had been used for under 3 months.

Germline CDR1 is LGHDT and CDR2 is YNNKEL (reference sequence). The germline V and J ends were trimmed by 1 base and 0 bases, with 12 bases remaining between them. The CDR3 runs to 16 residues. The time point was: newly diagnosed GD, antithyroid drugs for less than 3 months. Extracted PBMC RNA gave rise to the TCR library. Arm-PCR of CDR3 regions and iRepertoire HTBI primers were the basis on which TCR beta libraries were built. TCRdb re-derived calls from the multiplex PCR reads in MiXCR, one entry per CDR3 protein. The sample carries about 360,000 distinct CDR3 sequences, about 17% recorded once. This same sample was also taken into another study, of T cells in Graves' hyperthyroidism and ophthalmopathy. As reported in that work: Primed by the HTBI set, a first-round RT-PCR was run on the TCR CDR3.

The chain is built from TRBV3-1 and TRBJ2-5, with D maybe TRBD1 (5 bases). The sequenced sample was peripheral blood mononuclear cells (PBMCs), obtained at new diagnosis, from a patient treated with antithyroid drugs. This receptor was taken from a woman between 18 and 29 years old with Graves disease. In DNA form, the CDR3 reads TGTGCCAGCAGCCAAGCTAGTTCAGGGTACCAAGAGACCCAGTACTTC. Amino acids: CASSQASSGYQETQYF.